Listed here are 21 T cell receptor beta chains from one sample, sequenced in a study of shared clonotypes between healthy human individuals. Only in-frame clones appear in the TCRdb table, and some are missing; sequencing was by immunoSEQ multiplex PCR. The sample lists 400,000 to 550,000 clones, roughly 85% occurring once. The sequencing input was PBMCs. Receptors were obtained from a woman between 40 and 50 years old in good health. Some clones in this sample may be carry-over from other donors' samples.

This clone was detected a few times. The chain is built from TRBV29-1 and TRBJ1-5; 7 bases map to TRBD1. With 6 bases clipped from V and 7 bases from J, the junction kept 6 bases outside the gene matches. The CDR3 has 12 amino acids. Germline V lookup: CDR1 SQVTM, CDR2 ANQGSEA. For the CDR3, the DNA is TGCAGCGTCCGGGACAGCGAGCAGCCCCAGCATTTT. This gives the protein CSVRDSEQPQHF.

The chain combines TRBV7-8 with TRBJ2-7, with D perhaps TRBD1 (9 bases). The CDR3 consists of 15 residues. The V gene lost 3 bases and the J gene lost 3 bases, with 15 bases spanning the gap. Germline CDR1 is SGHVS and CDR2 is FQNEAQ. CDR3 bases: TGTGCCAGCAGCTTCGGACAGGGGACTAGCTACGAGCAGTACTTC. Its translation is CASSFGQGTSYEQYF.

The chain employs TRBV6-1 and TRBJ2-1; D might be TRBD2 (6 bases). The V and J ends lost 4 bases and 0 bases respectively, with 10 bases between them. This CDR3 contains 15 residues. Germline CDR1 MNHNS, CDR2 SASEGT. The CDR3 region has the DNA TGTGCCAGCAGTGTATACGGGAGCTCCTACAATGAGCAGTTCTTC. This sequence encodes CASSVYGSSYNEQFF.

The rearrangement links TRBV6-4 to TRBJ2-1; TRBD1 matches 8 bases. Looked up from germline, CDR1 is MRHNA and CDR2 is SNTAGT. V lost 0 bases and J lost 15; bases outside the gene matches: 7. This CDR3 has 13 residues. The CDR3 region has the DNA TGTGCCAGCAGTGACTCTTCCGGGACAGGTTCGTTCTTC. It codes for CASSDSSGTGSFF.

As DNA, the CDR3 is TGCGCCAGCAGCTTGGACAGCGGGAGTTCCTACAATGAGCAGTTCTTC. Protein sequence: CASSLDSGSSYNEQFF. The chain couples TRBV5-1 to TRBJ2-1, with 8 bases matching TRBD2. In germline, CDR1 is SGHRS, CDR2 YFSETQ. V lost 0 bases and J lost 1; bases outside the gene matches: 3. The CDR3 has 16 amino acids. Together with reference TRBV5-1 and TRBJ2-1, the CDR3 gives the full variable domain: KAGVTQTPRYLIKTRGQQVTLSCSPISGHRSVSWYQQTPGQGLQFLFEYFSETQRNKGNFPGRFSGRQFSNSRSEMNVSTLELGDSALYLCASSLDSGSSYNEQFFGPGTRLTVL.

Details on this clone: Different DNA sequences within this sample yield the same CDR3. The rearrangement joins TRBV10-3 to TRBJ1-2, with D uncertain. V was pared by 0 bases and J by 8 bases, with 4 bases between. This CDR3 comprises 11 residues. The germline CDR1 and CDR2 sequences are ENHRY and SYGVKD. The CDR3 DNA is TGTGCCATCAGTGAGTCGGGCGGCTACACCTTC. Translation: CAISESGGYTF.

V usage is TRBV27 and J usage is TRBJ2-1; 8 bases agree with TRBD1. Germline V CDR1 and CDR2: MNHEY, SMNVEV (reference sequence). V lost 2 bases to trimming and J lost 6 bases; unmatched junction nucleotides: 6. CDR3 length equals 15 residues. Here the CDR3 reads CASSLRQGWINEQFF. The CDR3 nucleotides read TGTGCCAGCAGTTTACGACAGGGGTGGATCAATGAGCAGTTCTTC.

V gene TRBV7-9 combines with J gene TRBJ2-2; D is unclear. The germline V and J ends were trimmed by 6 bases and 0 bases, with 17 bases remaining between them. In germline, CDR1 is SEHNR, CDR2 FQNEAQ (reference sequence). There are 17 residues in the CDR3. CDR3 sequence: CASRPSGRHANTGELFF. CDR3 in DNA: TGTGCCAGCAGACCCTCCGGGCGCCACGCGAACACCGGGGAGCTGTTTTTT.

The CDR3 bases are TGTGCCAGCAGTTACGGGATCAGCAATGAGCAGTTCTTC. Protein: CASSYGISNEQFF. This chain connects TRBV6-6 to TRBJ2-1, with D uncertain. CDR3 length: 13 residues. Germline V gene lookup returns CDR1 MNHNY and CDR2 SVGAGI (reference sequence). V lost 2 bases to trimming and J lost 6 bases, with 8 bases between them.

The CDR3 loop reads CASSMTSGSQETQYF. The CDR3 DNA is TGTGCCAGTAGTATGACTAGCGGGAGCCAAGAGACCCAGTACTTC. This chain uses TRBV19 with TRBJ2-5, with 12 bases aligning to TRBD2. J lost 1 base, V lost 3 bases, and 0 bases had no gene match. The germline V gene encodes CDR1 LNHDA and CDR2 SQIVND (reference sequence). This CDR3 spans 15 amino acids. Together with reference TRBV19 and TRBJ2-5, the CDR3 gives the full variable domain: DGGITQSPKYLFRKEGQNVTLSCEQNLNHDAMYWYRQDPGQGLRLIYYSQIVNDFQKGDIAEGYSVSREKKESFPLTVTSAQKNPTAFYLCASSMTSGSQETQYFGPGTRLLVL.

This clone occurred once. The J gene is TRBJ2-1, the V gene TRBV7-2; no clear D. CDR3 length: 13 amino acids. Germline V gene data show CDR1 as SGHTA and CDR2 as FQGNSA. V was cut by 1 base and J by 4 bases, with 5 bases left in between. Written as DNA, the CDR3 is TGTGCCAGCAGCTTAGAAGTTTACAATGAGCAGTTCTTC. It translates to CASSLEVYNEQFF. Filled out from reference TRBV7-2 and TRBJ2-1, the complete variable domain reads GAGVSQSPSNKVTEKGKDVELRCDPISGHTALYWYRQSLGQGLEFLIYFQGNSAPDKSGLPSDRFSAERTGGSVSTLTIQRTQQEDSAVYLCASSLEVYNEQFFGPGTRLTVL.

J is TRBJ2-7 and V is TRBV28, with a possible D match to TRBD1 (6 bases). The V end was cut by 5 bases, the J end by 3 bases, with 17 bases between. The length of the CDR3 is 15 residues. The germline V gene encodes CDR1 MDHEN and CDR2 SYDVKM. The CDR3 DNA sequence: TGTGCCAGCAGTCAACCCGGGACATCGGGCTACGAGCAGTACTTC. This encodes CASSQPGTSGYEQYF.

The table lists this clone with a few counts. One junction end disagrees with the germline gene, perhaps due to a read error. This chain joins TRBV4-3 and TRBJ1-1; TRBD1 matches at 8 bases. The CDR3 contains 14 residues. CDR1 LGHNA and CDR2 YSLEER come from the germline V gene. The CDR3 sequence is CASSHPGQETGAFF. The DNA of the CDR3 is TGCGCCAGCAGCCATCCGGGACAGGAGACTGGAGCTTTCTTT.

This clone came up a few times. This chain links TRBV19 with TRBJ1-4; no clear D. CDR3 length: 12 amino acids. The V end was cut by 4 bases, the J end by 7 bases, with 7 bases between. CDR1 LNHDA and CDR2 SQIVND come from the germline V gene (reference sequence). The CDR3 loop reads CASSTHLEKLFF. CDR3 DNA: TGTGCCAGTAGTACCCATCTTGAAAAACTGTTTTTT.

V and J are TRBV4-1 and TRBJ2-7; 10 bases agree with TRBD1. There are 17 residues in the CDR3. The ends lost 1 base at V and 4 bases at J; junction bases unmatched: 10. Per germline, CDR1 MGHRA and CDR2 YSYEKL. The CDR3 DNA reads TGCGCCAGCAGCCAAGGACTGAGGGACAGGGGATATTACGAGCAGTACTTC. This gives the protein CASSQGLRDRGYYEQYF.

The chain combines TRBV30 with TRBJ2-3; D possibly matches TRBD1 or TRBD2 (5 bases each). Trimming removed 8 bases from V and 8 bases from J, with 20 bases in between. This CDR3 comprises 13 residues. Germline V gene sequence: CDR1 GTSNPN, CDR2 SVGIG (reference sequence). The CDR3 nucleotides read TGTGCCATCTCCGGGGCTGGCTTTAGTACGCAGTATTTT. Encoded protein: CAISGAGFSTQYF.

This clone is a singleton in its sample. The CDR3: CASSEVRALTEAFF. CDR3 in DNA: TGTGCCAGCAGTGAAGTGCGGGCACTCACTGAAGCTTTCTTT. The chain links TRBV6-1 to TRBJ1-1; D remains unclear. The CDR3 covers 14 residues. Germline-derived CDR1 and CDR2 are MNHNS and SASEGT. V dropped 1 base and J dropped 4 bases, with 10 bases sitting between them.

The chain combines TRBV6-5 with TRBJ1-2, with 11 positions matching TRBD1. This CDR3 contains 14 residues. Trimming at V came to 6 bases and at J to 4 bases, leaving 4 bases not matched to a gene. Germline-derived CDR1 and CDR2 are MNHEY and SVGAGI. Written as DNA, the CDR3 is TGTGCCAGCAGAAGGACAGGGGGCAGCTATGGCTACACCTTC. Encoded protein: CASRRTGGSYGYTF.

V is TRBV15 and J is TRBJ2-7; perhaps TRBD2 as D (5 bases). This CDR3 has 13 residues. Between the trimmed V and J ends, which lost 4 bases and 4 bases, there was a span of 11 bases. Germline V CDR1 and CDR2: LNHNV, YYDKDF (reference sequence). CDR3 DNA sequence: TGTGCCACCAGCATAGGACTCCCATACGAGCAGTACTTC. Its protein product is CATSIGLPYEQYF.

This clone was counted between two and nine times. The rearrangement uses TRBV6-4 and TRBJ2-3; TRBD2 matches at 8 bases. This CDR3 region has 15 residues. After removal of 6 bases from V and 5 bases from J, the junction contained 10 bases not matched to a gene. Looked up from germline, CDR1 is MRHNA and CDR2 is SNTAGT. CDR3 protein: CASSPAGDGKDTQYF. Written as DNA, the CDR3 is TGTGCCAGCAGCCCAGCGGGAGATGGGAAAGATACGCAGTATTTT.

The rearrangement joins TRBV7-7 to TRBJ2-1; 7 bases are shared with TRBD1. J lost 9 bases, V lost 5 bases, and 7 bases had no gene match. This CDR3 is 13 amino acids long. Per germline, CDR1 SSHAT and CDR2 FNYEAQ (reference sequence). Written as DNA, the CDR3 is TGTGCCAGCAGCACGACAGGGTTGGCTGAGCAGTTCTTC. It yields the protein CASSTTGLAEQFF.